The sequence of this T cell receptor beta chain was determined in a study of blood T cells in healthy people across ages. Study-level points and caveats: In long-lived donors, naive CD4+ cell counts and diversity exceeded those of aged donors.

With 2 bases clipped from V and 7 bases from J, the junction kept 14 bases outside the gene matches. The CDR3 totals 16 residues. Germline-derived CDR1 and CDR2 are SGHTA and FQGNSA. The authors ran a second PCR of 7 to 11 cycles using a sample-barcoded 5' primer and a J-beta primer mix. TCRdb processed the 5' RACE reads anew with MiXCR; each CDR3 protein has one entry. This sample has some 920,000 distinct CDR3 sequences, with roughly 51% found just once. About this clonotype itself: Its antigen remains unknown.

This chain links TRBV7-2 with TRBJ2-7; 7 nucleotides agree with TRBD2. Sequenced material: blood. The TCR was taken from a woman aged 60 to 75 in good health. This CDR3 is CASSLYGPAGDDEQYF. DNA for the CDR3: TGTGCCAGCAGCTTATATGGCCCCGCGGGAGATGATGAGCAGTACTTC.